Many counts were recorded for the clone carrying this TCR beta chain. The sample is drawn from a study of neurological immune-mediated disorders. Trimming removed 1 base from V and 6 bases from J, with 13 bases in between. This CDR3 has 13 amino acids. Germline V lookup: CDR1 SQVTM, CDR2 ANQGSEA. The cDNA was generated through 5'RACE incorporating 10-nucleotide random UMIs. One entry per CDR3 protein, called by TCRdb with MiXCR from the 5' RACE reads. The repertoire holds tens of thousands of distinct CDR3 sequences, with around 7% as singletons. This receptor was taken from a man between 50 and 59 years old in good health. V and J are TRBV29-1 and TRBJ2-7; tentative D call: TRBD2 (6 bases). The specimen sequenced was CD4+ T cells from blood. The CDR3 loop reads CSVEGLGGREQYF. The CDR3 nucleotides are TGCAGCGTTGAAGGACTAGGTGGGCGCGAGCAGTACTTC.